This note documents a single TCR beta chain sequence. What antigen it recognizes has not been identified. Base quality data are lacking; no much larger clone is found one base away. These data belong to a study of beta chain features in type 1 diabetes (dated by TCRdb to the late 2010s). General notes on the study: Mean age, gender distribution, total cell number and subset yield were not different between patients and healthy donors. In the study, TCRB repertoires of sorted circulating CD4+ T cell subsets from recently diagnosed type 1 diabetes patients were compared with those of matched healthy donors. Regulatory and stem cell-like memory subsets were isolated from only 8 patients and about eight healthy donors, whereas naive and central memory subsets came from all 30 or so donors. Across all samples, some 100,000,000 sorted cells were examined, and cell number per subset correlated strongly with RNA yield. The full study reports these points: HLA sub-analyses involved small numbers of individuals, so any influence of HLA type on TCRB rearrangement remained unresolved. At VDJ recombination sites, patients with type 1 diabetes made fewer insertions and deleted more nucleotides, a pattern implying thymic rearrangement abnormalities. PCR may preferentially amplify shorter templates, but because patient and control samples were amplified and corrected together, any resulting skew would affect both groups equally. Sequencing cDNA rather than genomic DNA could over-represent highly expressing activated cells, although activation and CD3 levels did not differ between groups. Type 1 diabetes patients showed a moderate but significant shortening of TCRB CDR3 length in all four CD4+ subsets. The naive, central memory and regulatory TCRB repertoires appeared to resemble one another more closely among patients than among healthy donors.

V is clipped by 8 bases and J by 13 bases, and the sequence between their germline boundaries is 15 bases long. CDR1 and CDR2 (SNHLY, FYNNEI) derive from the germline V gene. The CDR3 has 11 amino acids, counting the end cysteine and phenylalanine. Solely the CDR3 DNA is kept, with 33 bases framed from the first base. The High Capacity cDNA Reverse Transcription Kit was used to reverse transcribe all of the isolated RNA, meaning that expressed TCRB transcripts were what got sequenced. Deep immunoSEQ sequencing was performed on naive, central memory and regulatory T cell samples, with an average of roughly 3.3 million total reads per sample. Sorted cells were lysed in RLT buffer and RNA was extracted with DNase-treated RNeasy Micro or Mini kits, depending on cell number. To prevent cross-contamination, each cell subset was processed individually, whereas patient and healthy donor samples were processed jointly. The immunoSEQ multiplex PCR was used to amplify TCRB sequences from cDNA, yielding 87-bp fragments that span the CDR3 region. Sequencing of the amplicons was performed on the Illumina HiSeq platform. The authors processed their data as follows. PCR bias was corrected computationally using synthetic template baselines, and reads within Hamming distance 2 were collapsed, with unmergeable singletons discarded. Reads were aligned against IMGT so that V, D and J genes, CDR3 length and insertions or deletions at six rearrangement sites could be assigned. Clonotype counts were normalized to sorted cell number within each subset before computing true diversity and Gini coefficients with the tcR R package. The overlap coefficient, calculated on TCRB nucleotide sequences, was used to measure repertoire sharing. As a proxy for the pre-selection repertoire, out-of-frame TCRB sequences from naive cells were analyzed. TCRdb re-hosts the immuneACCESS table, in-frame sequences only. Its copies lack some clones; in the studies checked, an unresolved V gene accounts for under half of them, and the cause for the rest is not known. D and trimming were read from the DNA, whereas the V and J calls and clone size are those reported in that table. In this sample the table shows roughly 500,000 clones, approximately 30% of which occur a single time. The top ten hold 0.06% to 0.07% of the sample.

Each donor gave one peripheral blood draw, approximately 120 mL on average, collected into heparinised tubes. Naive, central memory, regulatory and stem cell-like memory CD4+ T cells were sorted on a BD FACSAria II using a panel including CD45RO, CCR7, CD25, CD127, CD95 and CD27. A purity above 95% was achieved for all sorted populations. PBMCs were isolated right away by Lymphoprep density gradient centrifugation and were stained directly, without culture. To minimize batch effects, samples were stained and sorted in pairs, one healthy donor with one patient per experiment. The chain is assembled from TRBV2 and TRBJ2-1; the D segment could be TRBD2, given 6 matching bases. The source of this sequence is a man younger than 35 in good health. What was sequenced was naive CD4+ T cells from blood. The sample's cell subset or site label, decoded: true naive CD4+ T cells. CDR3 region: CASGLQRVQFF. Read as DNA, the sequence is TGTGCCAGCGGACTGCAGCGGGTCCAGTTCTTC. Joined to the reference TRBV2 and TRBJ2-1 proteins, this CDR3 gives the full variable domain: EPEVTQTPSHQVTQMGQEVILRCVPISNHLYFYWYRQILGQKVEFLVSFYNNEISEKSEIFDDQFSVERPDGSNFTLKIRSTKLEDSAMYFCASGLQRVQFFGPGTRLTVL.